These 27 T cell receptor beta chains came from one sample sequenced in a study of Ad26.COV2.S vaccination and SARS-CoV-2 variants. The method was immunoSEQ multiplex PCR; TCRdb's version includes in-frame clones alone and lacks a portion of them. The table records over 400,000 clones, around 92% of them present only once. Treatment described: roughly 18 received Ad26.COV2.S at low or high dose, single or two shots; 5 received placebo; per-sample allocation not given. Collection of samples fell on day 63 after the first vaccine or placebo injection. This specimen was peripheral blood, taken in a trial of Ad26.COV2.S vaccine versus placebo. These TCRs come from a person between 18 and 60 years old who received the Ad26.COV2.S COVID-19 vaccine or a placebo.

This clone appeared a few times. J is TRBJ2-7 and V is TRBV9; D gene unclear. The germline V gene encodes CDR1 SGDLS and CDR2 YYNGEE. With 0 bases removed from V and 6 bases from J, the gap between germline ends came to 10 bases. The CDR3 has 13 amino acids. CDR3 residues: CASSVVSAGEQYF. The DNA for the CDR3 is TGTGCCAGCAGCGTAGTATCCGCAGGCGAGCAGTACTTC.

The table lists this clone with a count of one. Other nucleotide sequences in the sample specify the same CDR3. V is TRBV5-5 and J is TRBJ2-7; D call uncertain. In germline, CDR1 is SGHKS, CDR2 YYEKEE (reference sequence). Deletions cut 0 bases from V and 4 bases from J, with 5 bases between. The CDR3 totals 12 residues. CDR3 DNA: TGTGCCAGCAGCTTGGGGGTTTACGAGCAGTACTTC. Its protein is CASSLGVYEQYF.

The V and J genes are TRBV27 and TRBJ2-3; no clear D. The CDR3 sequence is 17 residues long. V dropped 10 bases and J dropped 0 bases, with 23 bases sitting between them. The germline V gene has CDR1 MNHEY and CDR2 SMNVEV (reference sequence). The CDR3 loop is CATASLVLRSSTDTQYF. The CDR3, as DNA: TGTGCCACCGCCAGTCTTGTACTCCGTTCTAGCACAGATACGCAGTATTTT.

V and J are TRBV24-1 and TRBJ2-7; TRBD1 aligns across 9 bases. Trimming at V came to 4 bases and at J to 2 bases, leaving 14 bases not matched to a gene. Germline lookup yields CDR1 KGHDR and CDR2 SFDVKD. The CDR3 loop spans 18 amino acids. The CDR3 bases are TGTGCCACCAGTGACCTCCCTCCTACCTGGACAGGGGCCTACGAGCAGTACTTC. Translating gives CATSDLPPTWTGAYEQYF.

This clone occurred once. The V and J genes are TRBV23-1 and TRBJ2-1; 8 nucleotides align to TRBD1. TRBV23-1 carries the ORF label, with uncertain function. The J segment lost 7 bases and the V segment lost 3 bases, leaving 8 bases of the junction unmatched. The CDR3 is made up of 15 amino acids. As DNA, the CDR3 is TGCGCCAGCAGTCATTGCAGGGGGCGCGGAAATGAGCAGTTCTTC. It encodes CASSHCRGRGNEQFF.

The chain uses TRBV27 and TRBJ2-7; D unresolved. The length of the CDR3 is 13 residues. Trimming removed 5 bases at V and 0 bases at J, with 8 bases between. Germline V lookup: CDR1 MNHEY, CDR2 SMNVEV (reference sequence). This CDR3 reads CASSRTASYEQYF. Here the CDR3 DNA reads TGTGCCAGCAGTCGGACGGCCTCCTACGAGCAGTACTTC.

The chain is built from TRBV19 and TRBJ2-7; D unresolved. V was cut by 5 bases and J by 4 bases, with 12 bases left in between. The CDR3 length is 13 residues. Germline CDR1 reads LNHDA; CDR2 reads SQIVND (reference sequence). In nucleotides, the CDR3 is TGTGCCAGTAGTGCCGGTCAGAGGTACGAGCAGTACTTC. Its protein is CASSAGQRYEQYF. Using reference TRBV19 and TRBJ2-7 for the parts outside the CDR3, the full variable domain is DGGITQSPKYLFRKEGQNVTLSCEQNLNHDAMYWYRQDPGQGLRLIYYSQIVNDFQKGDIAEGYSVSREKKESFPLTVTSAQKNPTAFYLCASSAGQRYEQYFGPGTRLTVT.

The V gene is TRBV25-1, the J gene TRBJ2-3; TRBD2 matches 7 bases. The CDR3 has 16 amino acids. Germline CDR1 reads MGHDK; CDR2 reads SYGVNS. The ends lost 4 bases at V and 0 bases at J; junction bases unmatched: 7. CDR3 sequence: CASSGYLAVSTDTQYF. CDR3 in DNA: TGTGCCAGCAGTGGATACCTAGCGGTGAGCACAGATACGCAGTATTTT.

The CDR3 bases are TGCGCCAGCAGCCAAGCCCGGGACGGACCCCTTGGCTACACCTTC. It specifies CASSQARDGPLGYTF. The chain has TRBV4-1 and TRBJ1-2; a weak D match, TRBD1 (5 bases). Deletions cut 1 base from V and 7 bases from J, with 16 bases between. Germline V CDR1 and CDR2: MGHRA, YSYEKL. This CDR3 spans 15 amino acids.

The chain recombines TRBV11-2 with TRBJ2-3; TRBD2 might be the D (5 bases). The CDR3 has 18 residues. Germline values: CDR1 SGHAT, CDR2 FQNNGV. Deletions cut 2 bases from V and 2 bases from J, with 20 bases between. CDR3 residues: CASSLKRRAELTTDTQYF. CDR3 bases: TGTGCCAGCAGCTTAAAGAGGCGGGCAGAACTAACCACAGATACGCAGTATTTT.

The J gene is TRBJ2-5, the V gene TRBV28; the D gene is possibly TRBD1 (5 bases). CDR1 and CDR2 (germline): MDHEN, SYDVKM. Deletions cut 3 bases from V and 7 bases from J, with 15 bases between. This CDR3 comprises 14 residues. CDR3 amino acids: CASSFKGWVGTQYF. The CDR3 DNA is TGTGCCAGCAGTTTCAAGGGGTGGGTGGGGACCCAGTACTTC.

The rearrangement uses TRBV30 and TRBJ1-4, with 7 bases aligning to TRBD1. With 4 bases clipped from V and 8 bases from J, the junction kept 13 bases outside the gene matches. From germline, CDR1 is GTSNPN and CDR2 SVGIG (reference sequence). The CDR3 runs to 15 residues. Written as DNA, the CDR3 is TGTGCCTGGACGAAAGGGGGCGGGATTAGGGAAAAACTGTTTTTT. Protein sequence: CAWTKGGGIREKLFF.

The V and J genes are TRBV19 and TRBJ2-7; D remains ambiguous. With 5 bases removed from V and 4 bases from J, the gap between germline ends came to 6 bases. The CDR3 sequence is 11 residues long. Germline CDR1 LNHDA, CDR2 SQIVND (reference sequence). The CDR3 here is CASSLKYEQYF. In DNA, the CDR3 is TGTGCCAGTAGTCTAAAGTACGAGCAGTACTTC. Drawing the rest from reference TRBV19 and TRBJ2-7, the complete variable domain is DGGITQSPKYLFRKEGQNVTLSCEQNLNHDAMYWYRQDPGQGLRLIYYSQIVNDFQKGDIAEGYSVSREKKESFPLTVTSAQKNPTAFYLCASSLKYEQYFGPGTRLTVT.

The chain couples TRBV19 to TRBJ2-2; weak D call: TRBD1 (5 bases). Germline lookup yields CDR1 LNHDA and CDR2 SQIVND (reference sequence). V lost 6 bases and J lost 6, with 14 bases in between. The CDR3 length is 14 residues. DNA for the CDR3: TGTGCCAGTAGCCCCTTCGACAGCCCCGGGGAGCTGTTTTTT. It is translated as CASSPFDSPGELFF.

The chain has TRBV7-2 and TRBJ2-3; 7 positions agree with TRBD2. The CDR3 consists of 16 residues. Germline assignment: CDR1 SGHTA and CDR2 FQGNSA. V lost 3 bases and J lost 0; bases outside the gene matches: 6. The CDR3 bases are TGTGCCAGCAGCTTGTACCAAGCGGGGAGCACAGATACGCAGTATTTT. It codes for CASSLYQAGSTDTQYF. Combining the CDR3 with reference TRBV7-2 and TRBJ2-3 gives the whole variable domain GAGVSQSPSNKVTEKGKDVELRCDPISGHTALYWYRQSLGQGLEFLIYFQGNSAPDKSGLPSDRFSAERTGGSVSTLTIQRTQQEDSAVYLCASSLYQAGSTDTQYFGPGTRLTVL.

The chain carries TRBV6-5 and TRBJ1-1, with D perhaps TRBD1 (6 bases). The CDR3 totals 13 residues. The germline V gene encodes CDR1 MNHEY and CDR2 SVGAGI. Deletions cut 2 bases from V and 9 bases from J, with 13 bases between. CDR3 sequence (DNA): TGTGCCAGCAGTTACAGGGGGGGGACTAAAGCTTTCTTT. It codes for CASSYRGGTKAFF.

Notes on this clone: The sample contains more than one DNA sequence encoding this CDR3. The chain links TRBV7-2 to TRBJ2-3; no clear D. Germline CDR1 SGHTA, CDR2 FQGNSA. The CDR3 runs to 14 residues. Trimming pared 5 bases from V and 0 bases from J, leaving 9 bases between. The CDR3 here is CASSLQSSTDTQYF. The CDR3 coding sequence is TGTGCCAGCAGCCTTCAATCTAGCACAGATACGCAGTATTTT.

CDR3 in amino acids: CSVPGQGNQPQHF. The CDR3 nucleotides read TGCAGCGTTCCAGGGCAGGGCAATCAGCCCCAGCATTTT. J is TRBJ1-5 and V is TRBV29-1; perhaps TRBD1 as D (5 bases). Trimming cost V 5 bases and J 2 bases, with 10 bases left between them. The CDR3 loop spans 13 amino acids. CDR1 is SQVTM and CDR2 is ANQGSEA in the germline V gene. The full variable domain, in which reference TRBV29-1 and TRBJ1-5 provide the parts outside the CDR3, is SAVISQKPSRDICQRGTSLTIQCQVDSQVTMMFWYRQQPGQSLTLIATANQGSEATYESGFVIDKFPISRPNLTFSTLTVSNMSPEDSSIYLCSVPGQGNQPQHFGDGTRLSIL.

The chain carries TRBV7-2 and TRBJ1-1, with unresolved D. The CDR3 consists of 15 residues. Germline V CDR1 and CDR2: SGHTA, FQGNSA. Between the trimmed V and J ends, which lost 2 bases and 1 base, there was a span of 11 bases. CDR3 protein: CASSLSPGENTEAFF. The DNA of the CDR3 is TGTGCCAGCAGCTTAAGCCCGGGCGAGAACACTGAAGCTTTCTTT.

This sequence joins TRBV10-3 and TRBJ2-2, with a tentative D call TRBD1 (6 bases). CDR1 is ENHRY and CDR2 is SYGVKD in the germline V gene. The CDR3 runs 14 residues. V dropped 6 bases and J dropped 4 bases, with 12 bases sitting between them. The CDR3 region is CAISTRDTTGELFF. For the CDR3, the DNA is TGTGCCATCAGCACCCGGGACACCACCGGGGAGCTGTTTTTT.

The chain recombines TRBV24-1 with TRBJ1-2; D might be TRBD1 (6 bases). Trimming removed 6 bases from V and 0 bases from J, with 16 bases in between. Germline CDR1 and CDR2: KGHDR and SFDVKD. The CDR3 is 16 amino acids. The CDR3 reads CATSPTGQRANYGYTF. As DNA, the CDR3 is TGTGCCACCAGTCCGACCGGACAGCGAGCTAACTATGGCTACACCTTC.

A note on this clone: The same CDR3 is also encoded by other DNA sequences in this sample. Here the CDR3 DNA reads TGTGCCAGCAGTCCCTCCACAGATACGCAGTATTTT. The encoded protein is CASSPSTDTQYF. The gene calls are TRBV27 and TRBJ2-3; no clear D. CDR3 length: 12 residues. Germline V lookup: CDR1 MNHEY, CDR2 SMNVEV (reference sequence). Trimming left V 5 bases short and J 2 bases short, with 5 bases between.

The V call is TRBV5-8, the J call TRBJ1-1; D ambiguous. The CDR3 length is 19 residues. V dropped 0 bases and J dropped 0 bases, with 21 bases sitting between them. CDR1 is SGHTS, CDR2 YDEGEE, per germline. The CDR3 is CASSLGLSELAGLNTEAFF. CDR3 sequence (DNA): TGTGCCAGCAGCTTGGGGTTGAGTGAGTTGGCCGGTCTGAACACTGAAGCTTTCTTT. Supplemented by reference TRBV5-8 and TRBJ1-1, the full variable domain reads EAGVTQSPTHLIKTRGQQATLRCSPISGHTSVYWYQQALGLGLQFLLWYDEGEERNRGNFPPRFSGRQFPNYSSELNVNALELEDSALYLCASSLGLSELAGLNTEAFFGQGTRLTVV.

This clone was seen a single time. V usage is TRBV6-2 or TRBV6-3 and J usage is TRBJ2-7; the D gene is possibly TRBD1 (6 bases). Trimming took off 2 bases at V and 4 bases at J, with 15 bases between the two ends. The CDR3 has 15 amino acids. CDR1 MNHEY and CDR2 SVGEGT come from the germline V gene. This chain's CDR3 is CASSYRLTGTYEQYF. The CDR3 bases are TGTGCCAGCAGTTACCGGCTAACAGGGACGTACGAGCAGTACTTC.

The rearrangement joins TRBV4-2 to TRBJ1-1; 7 bases match TRBD1. From germline, CDR1 is LGHNA and CDR2 YNFKEQ. CDR3 size: 15 residues. The J segment lost 5 bases and the V segment lost 3 bases, leaving 9 bases of the junction unmatched. The CDR3 DNA reads as TGTGCCAGCAGCCACCCCGACAGGGTGGAGACTGAAGCTTTCTTT. It codes for CASSHPDRVETEAFF.

This clone was counted once. The rearrangement links TRBV9 to TRBJ2-3; D is tentatively TRBD1 or TRBD2 (5 bases each). The CDR3 sequence is 13 residues long. In germline, CDR1 is SGDLS, CDR2 YYNGEE. V lost 5 bases and J 5 bases, leaving 12 bases between the germline ends. The CDR3 DNA sequence: TGTGCCAGCAGAGCCGGGGCCGGAGATACGCAGTATTTT. This sequence encodes CASRAGAGDTQYF.

V gene TRBV18 combines with J gene TRBJ1-1; 11 bases align to TRBD1. CDR1 KGHSH and CDR2 LQKENI come from the germline V gene. Losses at the gene ends were 5 bases for V and 5 bases for J; bases not matched to a gene: 4. The CDR3 is made up of 14 amino acids. Here the CDR3 reads CASSSGTGGTEAFF. DNA for the CDR3: TGTGCCAGCTCATCCGGGACAGGGGGGACTGAAGCTTTCTTT.